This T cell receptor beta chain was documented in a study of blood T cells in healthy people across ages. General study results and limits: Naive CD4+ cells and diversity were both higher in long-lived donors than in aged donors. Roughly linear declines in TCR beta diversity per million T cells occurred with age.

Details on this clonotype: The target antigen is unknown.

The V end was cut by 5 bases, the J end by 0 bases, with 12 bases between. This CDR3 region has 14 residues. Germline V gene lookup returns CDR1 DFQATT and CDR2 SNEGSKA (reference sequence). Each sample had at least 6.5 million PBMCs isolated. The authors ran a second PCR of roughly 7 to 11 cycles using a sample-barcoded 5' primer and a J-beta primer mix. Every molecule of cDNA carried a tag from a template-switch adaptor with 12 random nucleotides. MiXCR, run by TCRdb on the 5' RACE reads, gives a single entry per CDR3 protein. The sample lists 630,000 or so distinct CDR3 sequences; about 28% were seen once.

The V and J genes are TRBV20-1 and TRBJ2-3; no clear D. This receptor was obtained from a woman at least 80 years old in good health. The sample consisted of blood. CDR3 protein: CSAFLNPSTDTQYF. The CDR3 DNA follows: TGCAGTGCTTTCCTCAACCCTAGCACAGATACGCAGTATTTT.